This T cell receptor beta chain appears in the sequencing data of a study of blood T cell repertoires in COVID-19. Study information: From T cells, B-cell-depleted T cells, or PBMCs came the material, which was cDNA or gDNA.

Per germline, CDR1 LNHDA and CDR2 SQIVND (reference sequence). V was clipped by 5 bases and J by 3 bases; unmatched bases: 2. This CDR3 contains 13 residues. Per the original methods: The assay estimated nucleated cells by amplifying reference gene primers. Data came from immunoSEQ multiplex PCR; TCRdb stores just in-frame clones and leaves some out. From that table come the V and J calls and clone size; the DNA was used to work out D and trimming. This sample carries about 170,000 clones, approximately 80% of them seen once, and the ten largest clones take around 8.1%. About this clone itself: Other DNA sequences in this specimen translate into the identical CDR3.

The receptor was isolated from a man between 60 and 70 years old with acute or convalescent COVID-19. The chain uses TRBV19 and TRBJ1-1; TRBD1 matches 8 bases. Input material: peripheral blood. The CDR3 protein is CASSVDRDTEAFF. Written as DNA, the CDR3 is TGTGCCAGTAGTGTGGACAGGGACACTGAAGCTTTCTTT.